These 28 T cell receptor beta chains were all obtained from the same sample, sequenced in a study of blood T cell repertoires in COVID-19. TCRdb's copy holds only in-frame clones and misses some; the assay was immunoSEQ multiplex PCR. Of 130,000 to 150,000 clones detected, approximately 90% appear once; the ten largest clones hold approximately 1.2%. Input material: PBMCs or T cells enriched from blood (not recorded which). Receptors originate from a woman in her 30s with acute COVID-19.

The CDR3 DNA is TGTGCCAGCAGCCAACGGACTAGCGGTGACCCCACAGATACGCAGTATTTT. It codes for CASSQRTSGDPTDTQYF. This chain joins TRBV3-1 (or the pseudogene TRBV3-2) and TRBJ2-3, with 10 bases that match TRBD2. CDR3 length: 17 residues. V trimming: 2 bases; J trimming: 2 bases; junction bases outside the gene matches: 7. Germline CDR1 LGHDT, CDR2 YNNKEL (reference sequence).

This chain connects TRBV7-2 to TRBJ2-7; D uncertain. V gave up 5 bases and J gave up 2 bases, with 10 bases separating them. Germline-derived CDR1 and CDR2 are SGHTA and FQGNSA. The CDR3 loop spans 13 amino acids. The CDR3 nucleotides read TGTGCCAGCAGCCCCTCTCCAGCCTACGAGCAGTACTTC. The encoded protein is CASSPSPAYEQYF.

This clone has a handful of counts. The rearrangement joins TRBV28 to TRBJ2-5; a weak D match, TRBD1 (5 bases). Per the germline V gene, CDR1 is MDHEN and CDR2 is SYDVKM. Deletions cut 4 bases from V and 3 bases from J, with 12 bases between. This CDR3 has 14 amino acids. The DNA for the CDR3 is TGTGCCAGCAGTTCCTCCGGCAGGGAAGAGACCCAGTACTTC. Amino acids: CASSSSGREETQYF.

This sequence joins TRBV18 and TRBJ1-1; TRBD1 might be the D (6 bases). Trimming pared 3 bases from V and 5 bases from J, leaving 13 bases between. The CDR3 consists of 14 residues. CDR1 and CDR2 (germline): KGHSH, LQKENI. The chain's CDR3 is CASSPTGIGTEAFF. CDR3 nucleotides: TGTGCCAGCTCACCCACAGGGATCGGAACTGAAGCTTTCTTT.

This clone was seen only once. The chain carries TRBV7-9 and TRBJ2-1; D is ambiguous. With 4 bases removed from V and 9 bases from J, the gap between germline ends came to 13 bases. Germline CDR1 is SEHNR and CDR2 is FQNEAQ (reference sequence). CDR3 length equals 13 residues. CDR3 residues: CASSSHLYVEQFF. CDR3 nucleotide sequence: TGTGCCAGCAGCTCTCACCTCTATGTTGAGCAGTTCTTC.

V usage is TRBV7-9 and J usage is TRBJ1-2; unclear D gene. The germline gives CDR1 SEHNR, CDR2 FQNEAQ (reference sequence). V lost 1 base, J lost 4 bases, and 4 bases lay in between. This CDR3 is 12 amino acids long. The CDR3, as DNA: TGTGCCAGCAGCTTAGACACCTATGGCTACACCTTC. It yields the protein CASSLDTYGYTF.

This clone was detected once. The CDR3 is CASSGPGVQPQHF. The CDR3 bases are TGTGCCAGCAGCGGACCAGGGGTGCAGCCCCAGCATTTT. The gene calls are TRBV5-6 and TRBJ1-5; D is perhaps TRBD1 (6 bases). Trimming took off 4 bases at V and 7 bases at J, with 12 bases between the two ends. This CDR3 region has 13 residues. Germline CDR1 reads SGHDT; CDR2 reads YYEEEE.

This clone was detected once. The chain is built from TRBV30 and TRBJ2-1; 11 bases map to TRBD2. J gave up 14 bases and V 0 bases, and 9 bases lay outside the gene matches. CDR1 is GTSNPN and CDR2 is SVGIG in the germline V gene (reference sequence). CDR3 size: 14 residues. This CDR3 reads CAWSVQLAGGGKFF. The CDR3, as DNA: TGTGCCTGGAGTGTACAGCTAGCGGGAGGTGGTAAGTTCTTC.

The chain is built from TRBV27 and TRBJ2-1; TRBD2 aligns across 11 bases. The junction had 2 bases not matched to a gene; V was cut back by 6 bases and J by 4 bases. CDR3 length: 14 residues. Per germline, CDR1 MNHEY and CDR2 SMNVEV (reference sequence). CDR3 in amino acids: CASRGLADYNEQFF. In DNA form, the CDR3 reads TGTGCCAGCAGGGGACTAGCGGATTACAATGAGCAGTTCTTC.

This clone was seen a single time. This sequence joins TRBV5-1 and TRBJ1-4; 10 bases fit TRBD1. CDR3 size: 14 residues. The germline V gene has CDR1 SGHRS and CDR2 YFSETQ. The V gene end was trimmed by 4 bases and the J gene end by 7 bases; junction bases not matched to a gene: 4. The CDR3 spells CASSPGTGVEKLFF. The CDR3 DNA is TGCGCCAGCAGCCCCGGGACAGGGGTTGAAAAACTGTTTTTT.

The V call is TRBV6-5, the J call TRBJ2-3, with 7 bases that match TRBD1. The CDR3 runs to 14 residues. CDR1 is MNHEY, CDR2 SVGAGI, per germline. Unmatched junction bases numbered 5, after V lost 6 bases and J lost 2 bases. The chain's CDR3 is CASSHRGDTDTQYF. In nucleotides, the CDR3 is TGTGCCAGCAGCCACAGGGGCGACACAGATACGCAGTATTTT.

This clone was recorded only once. V is TRBV28 and J is TRBJ2-2; D is uncertain. The CDR3 has 14 amino acids. CDR1 and CDR2 from the germline V gene are MDHEN and SYDVKM. Trimming took 5 bases from V and 1 from J, leaving 8 bases between them. The chain's CDR3 is CASSLLKNTGELFF. DNA for the CDR3: TGTGCCAGCAGTCTACTTAAGAACACCGGGGAGCTGTTTTTT. Variable domain in full (rest from reference TRBV28 and TRBJ2-2): DVKVTQSSRYLVKRTGEKVFLECVQDMDHENMFWYRQDPGLGLRLIYFSYDVKMKEKGDIPEGYSVSREKKERFSLILESASTNQTSMYLCASSLLKNTGELFFGEGSRLTVL.

The chain couples TRBV5-4 to TRBJ2-7, with D uncertain. Germline lookup yields CDR1 SGHNT and CDR2 YYREEE (reference sequence). CDR3 length: 16 amino acids. Trimming cost V 4 bases and J 0 bases, with 17 bases left between them. In DNA, the CDR3 is TGTGCCAGCAGCGGTATCCCGGGTGGCGGCTCCTACGAGCAGTACTTC. This gives the protein CASSGIPGGGSYEQYF.

The gene calls are TRBV27 and TRBJ1-1, with 7 bases fitting TRBD1. Trimming removed 7 bases from V and 4 bases from J; junction bases left unmatched: 6. Germline lookup yields CDR1 MNHEY and CDR2 SMNVEV (reference sequence). The CDR3 spans 13 residues. CDR3 loop: CASKIQGITEAFF. CDR3 DNA: TGTGCCAGCAAGATACAGGGGATCACTGAAGCTTTCTTT.

The rearrangement joins TRBV28 to TRBJ2-5, with D tentatively TRBD2 (6 bases). V lost 6 bases, J lost 0 bases, and 20 bases lay in between. Germline CDR1 MDHEN, CDR2 SYDVKM. The CDR3 runs to 17 residues. DNA of the CDR3: TGTGCCAGCAGACCTACTAGCTCCTCAGCGTACCAAGAGACCCAGTACTTC. Translating gives CASRPTSSSAYQETQYF.

This clone occurred once. For the CDR3, the DNA is TGCAGCGCCGTTGGGGGCTCTAGGTACACCGGGGAGCTGTTTTTT. It is translated as CSAVGGSRYTGELFF. The chain combines TRBV29-1 with TRBJ2-2, with a possible D match to TRBD1 (6 bases). The CDR3 loop spans 15 amino acids. The V end lost 7 bases, the J end lost 3 bases, and 18 bases lay between the germline ends. The germline gives CDR1 SQVTM, CDR2 ANQGSEA.

The chain combines TRBV7-9 with TRBJ2-5; possibly TRBD2 for D (6 bases). V gave up 4 bases and J gave up 5 bases, with 8 bases separating them. From germline, CDR1 is SEHNR and CDR2 FQNEAQ (reference sequence). This CDR3 is built from 12 residues. CDR3 nucleotides: TGTGCCAGCAGCTCTGGAGGGGAGACCCAGTACTTC. Translating gives CASSSGGETQYF.

Concerning this clone itself: The same CDR3 can be traced to other DNA sequences in this sample. The CDR3 spells CASSLGTSGQETQYF. In nucleotides, the CDR3 is TGTGCCAGCAGTTTAGGGACTAGCGGACAAGAGACCCAGTACTTC. The V gene is TRBV28, the J gene TRBJ2-5; 11 bases agree with TRBD2. The CDR3 length is 15 residues. In germline, CDR1 is MDHEN, CDR2 SYDVKM. V was pared by 2 bases and J by 2 bases, with 1 base of the junction left unmatched.

The rearrangement uses TRBV4-1 and TRBJ1-1; 9 bases align to TRBD1. Germline lookup yields CDR1 MGHRA and CDR2 YSYEKL. CDR3 length: 17 amino acids. V was pared by 0 bases and J by 0 bases, with 5 bases of the junction left unmatched. The CDR3: CASSQEAGTGLNTEAFF. CDR3 nucleotides: TGCGCCAGCAGCCAAGAGGCCGGGACAGGGTTGAACACTGAAGCTTTCTTT.

The CDR3 DNA is TGTGCCAGCAGCTTAGGACTAGCGGGAGTAAGTGAGCAGTTCTTC. Translating it yields CASSLGLAGVSEQFF. The gene calls are TRBV7-8 and TRBJ2-1, with TRBD2 matching over 12 bases. V shed 1 base and J 9 bases; nucleotides not matched to a gene: 4. CDR3 length equals 15 residues. The germline V gene has CDR1 SGHVS and CDR2 FQNEAQ.

CDR3 amino acids: CASSQDPSRGRGEQYF. The DNA for the CDR3 is TGCGCCAGCAGCCAAGATCCTAGCAGGGGGCGAGGTGAGCAGTACTTC. V gene TRBV4-3 combines with J gene TRBJ2-7, with 8 positions matching TRBD1. The germline gives CDR1 LGHNA, CDR2 YSLEER. The ends lost 0 bases at V and 7 bases at J; junction bases unmatched: 11. The CDR3 contains 16 residues.

This clone was counted once. The rearrangement joins TRBV27 to TRBJ2-7; TRBD2 might be the D (6 bases). The V end was cut by 0 bases, the J end by 0 bases, with 9 bases between. Germline CDR1 and CDR2: MNHEY and SMNVEV (reference sequence). CDR3 size: 15 residues. Here the CDR3 reads CASSLSGTVSYEQYF. The CDR3 nucleotides are TGTGCCAGCAGTTTATCGGGGACTGTCTCCTACGAGCAGTACTTC.

V and J are TRBV15 and TRBJ1-1; D call uncertain. V was shortened by 1 base and J by 11 bases, with 14 bases between the two germline ends. The length of the CDR3 is 13 residues. Looked up from germline, CDR1 is LNHNV and CDR2 is YYDKDF (reference sequence). Written as DNA, the CDR3 is TGTGCCACCAGCAGAGTTGGAGCCGGTTGGGCTTTCTTT. This sequence encodes CATSRVGAGWAFF.

The rearrangement uses TRBV25-1 and TRBJ2-1; TRBD2 is a possible D gene (5 bases). The V end lost 4 bases, the J end lost 0 bases, and 10 bases lay between the germline ends. The germline V gene has CDR1 MGHDK and CDR2 SYGVNS. The CDR3 is 15 residues long. The CDR3 nucleotides read TGTGCCAGCAGTGCATCGGGATACTCCTACAATGAGCAGTTCTTC. It is translated as CASSASGYSYNEQFF.

The chain combines TRBV28 with TRBJ2-7; TRBD2 matches at 7 bases. Germline loops: CDR1 MDHEN, CDR2 SYDVKM. The V and J ends lost 5 bases and 4 bases, in that order; junction bases with no gene match: 11. CDR3 length: 15 amino acids. CDR3 residues: CASSPESAGLYEQYF. DNA for the CDR3: TGTGCCAGCAGTCCCGAGTCCGCGGGACTATACGAGCAGTACTTC.

This chain joins TRBV28 and TRBJ1-5; 8 bases agree with TRBD1. Germline assignment: CDR1 MDHEN and CDR2 SYDVKM. The CDR3 contains 19 residues. V gave up 5 bases and J gave up 4 bases; unmatched junction bases: 19. For the CDR3, the DNA is TGTGCCAGCAGTCCAACAGGGACAGGAGTTTCAAACCCTAATCAGCCCCAGCATTTT. Protein sequence: CASSPTGTGVSNPNQPQHF.

This clone was detected once. The chain recombines TRBV6-2 or TRBV6-3 with TRBJ1-2; D is possibly TRBD1 (5 bases). The CDR3 is made up of 14 amino acids. V was clipped by 2 bases and J by 2 bases, with 9 bases between them. Germline V lookup: CDR1 MNHEY, CDR2 SVGEGT. CDR3 in DNA: TGTGCCAGCAGTTACAGGCAGGGAAACTATGGCTACACCTTC. This translates into CASSYRQGNYGYTF.

CDR3 DNA sequence: TGTGCCAGCAGTTACCCAATAGCGGGAGGGGGCAATGAGCAGTTCTTC. It specifies CASSYPIAGGGNEQFF. The chain employs TRBV6-2 or TRBV6-3 and TRBJ2-1, with TRBD2 identical over 11 bases. The CDR3 length is 16 residues. Germline loops: CDR1 MNHEY, CDR2 SVGEGT. Trimming took 2 bases from V and 6 from J; bases not matched to a gene: 6.